This T cell receptor (beta chain) was recovered during a study of T-cell reconstitution after alpha-beta-depleted transplantation in children. This clonotype was detected a few times. Antigen specificity is unknown. The library targeted TCRbeta and was prepared with unique molecular identifiers. TCRdb used MiXCR to reprocess the PCR reads, holding one entry per CDR3 protein. Of about 610,000 distinct CDR3 sequences in the sample, 20% to 30% were seen once. CDR1 is SGHRS, CDR2 YFSETQ, per germline. The CDR3 loop spans 14 amino acids. Trimming cost V 6 bases and J 0 bases, with 9 bases left between them. The study, taken as a whole, reports: Diversity and T-cell counts at one year after transplant derived mostly from new T cells. Two months or so post-transplant, alpha-beta T cells reportedly derived from several hundred expanded graft clones.

This clonotype was sampled from a boy in the first two years of life with Wiskott-Aldrich syndrome, due to receive a stem cell transplant. The material was PBMCs, obtained before TCRalphabeta/CD19-depleted stem cell transplant. The V gene is TRBV5-1, the J gene TRBJ2-2; D gene uncertain. In DNA form, the CDR3 reads TGCGCCAGCACAAAGGTCGCGAACACCGGGGAGCTGTTTTTT. Translation: CASTKVANTGELFF.